What follows describes a single T cell receptor beta chain. The sample comes from a study of blood T cell repertoires in COVID-19. Overall study context: The cDNA or gDNA used as material had been derived from T cells, B-cell-depleted T cells, or PBMCs.

Cohorts were based on clinical histories the participants reported. Two negative PCRs, clearance, or symptom resolution characterized the recovered Cohort 3 donors. Measured with immunoSEQ multiplex PCR; TCRdb has only the in-frame clones, and not every one. The sample consists of about 270,000 clones, 85% to 90% of them appearing once. V was pared by 2 bases and J by 5 bases, with 2 bases of the junction left unmatched. CDR3 length: 14 residues. Germline CDR1 is SGDLS and CDR2 is YYNGEE. The source is a young woman who had recovered from COVID-19. This chain connects TRBV9 to TRBJ1-1; 11 bases agree with TRBD1. The sample taken for sequencing was PBMCs or T cells enriched from blood (not recorded which). The CDR3 coding sequence is TGTGCCAGCAGCGTCGGACAGGGGGCAACTGAAGCTTTCTTT. Amino acid sequence: CASSVGQGATEAFF.